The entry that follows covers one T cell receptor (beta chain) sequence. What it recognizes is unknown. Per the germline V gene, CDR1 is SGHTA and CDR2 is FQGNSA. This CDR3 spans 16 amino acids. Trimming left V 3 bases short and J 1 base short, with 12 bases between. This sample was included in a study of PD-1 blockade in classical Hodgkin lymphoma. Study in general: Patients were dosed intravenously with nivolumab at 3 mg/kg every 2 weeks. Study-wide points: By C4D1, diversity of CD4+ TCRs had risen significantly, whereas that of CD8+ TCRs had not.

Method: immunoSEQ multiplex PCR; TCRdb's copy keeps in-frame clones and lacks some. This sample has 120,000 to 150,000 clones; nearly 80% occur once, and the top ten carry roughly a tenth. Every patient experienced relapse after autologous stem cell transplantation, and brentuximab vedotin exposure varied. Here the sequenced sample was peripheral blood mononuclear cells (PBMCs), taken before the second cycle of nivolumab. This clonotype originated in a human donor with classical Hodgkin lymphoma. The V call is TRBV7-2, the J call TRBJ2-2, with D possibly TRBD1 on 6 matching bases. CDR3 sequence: CASSFIGGGNTGELFF. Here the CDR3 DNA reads TGTGCCAGCAGCTTTATTGGGGGCGGGAACACCGGGGAGCTGTTTTTT.